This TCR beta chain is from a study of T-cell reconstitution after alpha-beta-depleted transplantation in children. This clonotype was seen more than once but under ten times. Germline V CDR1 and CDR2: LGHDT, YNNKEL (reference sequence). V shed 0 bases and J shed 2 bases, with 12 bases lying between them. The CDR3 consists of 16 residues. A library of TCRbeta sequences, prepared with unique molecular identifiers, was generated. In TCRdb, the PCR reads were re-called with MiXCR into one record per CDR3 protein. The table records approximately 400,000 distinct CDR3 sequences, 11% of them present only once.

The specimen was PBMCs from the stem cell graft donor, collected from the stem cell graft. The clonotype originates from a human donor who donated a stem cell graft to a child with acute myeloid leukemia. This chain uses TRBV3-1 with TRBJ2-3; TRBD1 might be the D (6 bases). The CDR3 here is CASSQEGAHDTDTQYF. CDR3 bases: TGTGCCAGCAGCCAAGAGGGGGCGCATGACACAGATACGCAGTATTTT.